The 28 T cell receptor beta chains given below trace back to one sample, sequenced in a study of blood T cells in healthy people across ages (dated by TCRdb to between 2014 and 2017). The protocol used for the library was 5' RACE. Sequencing took place on an Illumina HiSeq 2500. A second PCR of roughly 7 to 12 cycles was run with a J-beta primer mix and a sample-barcoded 5' primer. In-frame beta chains were kept once TCRdb had trimmed the public reads at Q25 with fastp and called clones with MiXCR. Merged by CDR3 protein, the rows form single entries marked with the most common genes and DNA. For this sample the table gives 600,000 to 900,000 distinct CDR3 sequences, of which around 25% were detected only once. The ten biggest clones cover over 2.5% of the sample. The sample also formed part of further work on T cells of mothers and their children.

The material sequenced was blood. The receptors here all came from a boy under 18 in good health.

There are a few counts of this clonotype. V gene TRBV2 combines with J gene TRBJ1-1, with 9 nucleotides matching TRBD1. CDR1 is SNHLY, CDR2 FYNNEI, per germline. V shed 11 bases, J shed 10 bases, and the junction held 11 bases outside the gene matches. The CDR3 runs 12 residues. CDR3 region: CADGTGPGRAFF. In DNA form, the CDR3 reads TGTGCCGACGGGACAGGGCCCGGGAGAGCTTTCTTT.

The rearrangement joins TRBV4-1 to TRBJ2-1; D gene ambiguous. Germline V CDR1 and CDR2: MGHRA, YSYEKL. The CDR3 runs to 15 residues. Trimming took off 3 bases at V and 6 bases at J, with 15 bases between the two ends. The CDR3 protein is CASSQGGGRINEQFF. CDR3 nucleotide sequence: TGCGCCAGCAGCCAGGGTGGTGGGCGTATCAATGAGCAGTTCTTC.

The rearrangement uses TRBV20-1 and TRBJ2-3, with D perhaps TRBD2 (6 bases). The ends were cut back, 6 bases at V and 5 bases at J, with 18 bases in the middle. Germline lookup yields CDR1 DFQATT and CDR2 SNEGSKA (reference sequence). CDR3 length equals 14 residues. Here the CDR3 reads CSARDPRAGDTQYF. CDR3 DNA: TGCAGTGCGCGGGACCCCCGAGCGGGAGATACGCAGTATTTT.

V usage is TRBV5-1 and J usage is TRBJ1-1; TRBD1 aligns across 11 bases. Germline CDR1 and CDR2: SGHRS and YFSETQ. The ends lost 4 bases at V and 4 bases at J; junction bases unmatched: 3. CDR3 size: 14 residues. CDR3 sequence reads: CASSTGTGGTEAFF. DNA of the CDR3: TGCGCCAGCAGCACCGGGACAGGGGGCACTGAAGCTTTCTTT.

Regarding this clonotype: Since a much larger clone is just one base distant, this may be a read error. The chain has TRBV12-3 or TRBV12-4 and TRBJ2-7; D uncertain. Trimming took 3 bases from V and 3 from J, leaving 9 bases between them. This CDR3 has 13 amino acids. CDR3 in DNA: TGTGCCAGCAGTTTGAGACATGGCTACGAGCAGTACTTC. This gives the protein CASSLRHGYEQYF.

A few counts support this clonotype. J is TRBJ1-2 and V is TRBV2; TRBD1 might be the D (5 bases). Looked up from germline, CDR1 is SNHLY and CDR2 is FYNNEI. The CDR3 loop spans 13 amino acids. The V end was cut by 11 bases, the J end by 1 base, with 14 bases between. The CDR3 bases are TGTGCCGGCATCGGGGCGGATAACTATGGCTACACCTTC. Its protein is CAGIGADNYGYTF.

The J gene is TRBJ1-4, the V gene TRBV5-1; perhaps TRBD1 as D (6 bases). CDR1 is SGHRS and CDR2 is YFSETQ in the germline V gene. This CDR3 is 15 amino acids long. Trimming pared 4 bases from V and 4 bases from J, leaving 14 bases between. The CDR3 here is CASSLSTGSNEKLFF. The CDR3 DNA reads TGCGCCAGCAGCCTATCGACAGGCAGTAATGAAAAACTGTTTTTT.

This clonotype was observed a handful of times. The chain couples TRBV6-1 to TRBJ2-3; D is possibly TRBD1 (6 bases). This CDR3 contains 16 residues. CDR1 and CDR2 (germline): MNHNS, SASEGT. V lost 7 bases and J 8 bases, leaving 25 bases between the germline ends. The CDR3 nucleotides are TGTGCCAGCACCAGGGGTGCCGGGACAAAGATAGGTACGCAGTATTTT. Amino acids: CASTRGAGTKIGTQYF.

The rearrangement joins TRBV12-3 or TRBV12-4 to TRBJ2-1; D tentatively fits TRBD1 or TRBD2 (6 bases each). The CDR3 is 11 amino acids. The V end was cut by 10 bases, the J end by 9 bases, with 13 bases between. The CDR3 protein is CATAWGAEQFF. The CDR3 bases are TGTGCCACCGCCTGGGGGGCTGAGCAGTTCTTC.

This clonotype has more than one count but fewer than ten. The CDR3 sequence: CASSPGVPGNEQFF. The DNA for the CDR3 is TGTGCCAGCAGCCCGGGGGTCCCCGGCAATGAGCAGTTCTTC. V gene TRBV7-9 combines with J gene TRBJ2-1; D perhaps matches TRBD2 (6 bases). In germline, CDR1 is SEHNR, CDR2 FQNEAQ (reference sequence). Trimming cost V 5 bases and J 6 bases, with 14 bases left between them. The CDR3 extends over 14 amino acids.

The rearrangement joins TRBV20-1 to TRBJ2-5, with 16 nucleotides matching TRBD2. The J call may be wrong; the DNA end is better matched by TRBJ2-1. Germline V gene lookup returns CDR1 DFQATT and CDR2 SNEGSKA (reference sequence). The CDR3 spans 16 residues. The CDR3 nucleotides read TGCAGTGCTAGACCGGGGACTAGCGGGGGGGCCGGTGAGCAGTTCTTC. Translated: CSARPGTSGGAGEQFF.

This clonotype was recorded a few times. This sequence joins TRBV2 and TRBJ2-3, with TRBD2 identical over 7 bases. Germline V gene sequence: CDR1 SNHLY, CDR2 FYNNEI. V gave up 6 bases and J gave up 4 bases; unmatched junction bases: 10. This CDR3 has 15 residues. In nucleotides, the CDR3 is TGTGCCAGCAGCCTGGGACTGGGGGGGTCAGATACGCAGTATTTT. Encoded protein: CASSLGLGGSDTQYF. Full variable domain (remainder filled in from reference TRBV2 and TRBJ2-3): EPEVTQTPSHQVTQMGQEVILRCVPISNHLYFYWYRQILGQKVEFLVSFYNNEISEKSEIFDDQFSVERPDGSNFTLKIRSTKLEDSAMYFCASSLGLGGSDTQYFGPGTRLTVL.

Concerning this clonotype: It may be a read error: a sequence one base away is much more abundant. The chain carries TRBV19 and TRBJ2-1; D unresolved. CDR1 and CDR2 from the germline V gene are LNHDA and SQIVND (reference sequence). The CDR3 length is 12 residues. In nucleotides, the CDR3 is TGTGCCAGTAGTATAGTCGGTTTTGAGCAGTCCTTC. Translated: CASSIVGFEQSF.

Only a few counts were recorded for this clonotype. This sequence joins TRBV4-1 and TRBJ1-4; weak D call: TRBD1 (6 bases). V was trimmed by 3 bases and J by 8 bases, leaving 13 bases between them. The CDR3 has 14 amino acids. Looked up from germline, CDR1 is MGHRA and CDR2 is YSYEKL. The CDR3 region has the DNA TGCGCCAGCAGCCACTTAGGGGGGGCCGAAAAACTGTTTTTT. Its translation: CASSHLGGAEKLFF.

The chain joins TRBV23-1 to TRBJ2-1; a weak D match, TRBD2 (5 bases). TRBV23-1 is an open reading frame whose function is uncertain. V gave up 8 bases and J gave up 0 bases, with 20 bases separating them. This CDR3 has 17 amino acids. DNA for the CDR3: TGCGCCAGCCCCGGGAAGCGGTCTTATAGCTCCTACAATGAGCAGTTCTTC. It encodes CASPGKRSYSSYNEQFF.

This clonotype was counted a few times. This chain's CDR3 is CSARAAGGNYGYTF. The DNA of the CDR3 is TGCAGTGCTAGAGCGGCAGGGGGGAACTATGGCTACACCTTC. V usage is TRBV20-1 and J usage is TRBJ1-2, with 7 bases that match TRBD1. J gave up 2 bases and V 1 base, and 4 bases lay outside the gene matches. Germline V gene lookup returns CDR1 DFQATT and CDR2 SNEGSKA (reference sequence). This CDR3 spans 14 amino acids.

V is TRBV29-1 and J is TRBJ1-1, with no clear D. Trimming shortened V by 4 bases and J by 6 bases, and 12 bases separated the two germline ends. Germline-derived CDR1 and CDR2 are SQVTM and ANQGSEA. The CDR3 consists of 12 residues. Here the CDR3 reads CSVGGGLPEAFF. In DNA form, the CDR3 reads TGCAGCGTTGGGGGAGGGCTGCCTGAAGCTTTCTTT.

The gene calls are TRBV5-1 and TRBJ2-5, with TRBD2 matching over 9 bases. Matching the DNA end better, TRBJ2-1 makes the J call doubtful. CDR3 length: 14 amino acids. Germline lookup yields CDR1 SGHRS and CDR2 YFSETQ. The CDR3 DNA reads TGCGCCAGCTCCCCAGCGGGGGGATTGGGTGAGCAGTTCTTC. Protein: CASSPAGGLGEQFF.

The chain couples TRBV12-3 or TRBV12-4 to TRBJ2-3; 14 bases line up with TRBD2. The CDR3 loop spans 15 amino acids. V dropped 6 bases and J dropped 9; count of bases not matched to a gene: 8. CDR3 nucleotides: TGTGCCAGCAGGCCGACTAGCGGGGGGGCAAACACGCAGTATTTT. It translates to CASRPTSGGANTQYF.

J is TRBJ1-2 and V is TRBV20-1; D remains ambiguous. With 0 bases removed from V and 8 bases from J, the gap between germline ends came to 13 bases. This CDR3 contains 13 residues. In germline, CDR1 is DFQATT, CDR2 SNEGSKA (reference sequence). The CDR3 DNA sequence: TGCAGTGCTAGAGATGAGGCTACTCCGGGCTACACCTTC. Translated: CSARDEATPGYTF.

This clonotype was counted between two and nine times. This rearrangement joins TRBV20-1 to TRBJ2-1; D gene ambiguous. Looked up from germline, CDR1 is DFQATT and CDR2 is SNEGSKA (reference sequence). Trimming took off 6 bases at V and 2 bases at J, with 8 bases between the two ends. The CDR3 runs 12 residues. The CDR3 bases are TGCAGTGCCGGCGGTACCTACAATGAGCAGTTCTTC. This encodes CSAGGTYNEQFF.

This chain connects TRBV11-2 to TRBJ2-5; 9 positions match TRBD2. Germline-derived CDR1 and CDR2 are SGHAT and FQNNGV. The V and J ends lost 5 bases and 1 base, in that order; junction bases with no gene match: 8. The CDR3 totals 16 residues. The CDR3 DNA follows: TGTGCCAGCAGCCGAGCCGGGACTAGCACCCAAGAGACCCAGTACTTC. Protein sequence: CASSRAGTSTQETQYF.

This clonotype was detected a few times. The CDR3 DNA reads TGTGCCAGCAGGAAACCCATGCAGGGCTACACCTTC. Translated: CASRKPMQGYTF. The gene calls are TRBV12-3 or TRBV12-4 and TRBJ1-2, with unresolved D. Trimming shortened V by 6 bases and J by 8 bases, and 13 bases separated the two germline ends. There are 12 residues in the CDR3.

J is TRBJ1-3 and V is TRBV5-1; D unresolved. V lost 3 bases and J 0 bases, leaving 10 bases between the germline ends. CDR1 SGHRS and CDR2 YFSETQ come from the germline V gene. The CDR3 extends over 15 amino acids. The CDR3 sequence: CASSSGRFSGNTIYF. The CDR3 coding sequence is TGCGCCAGCAGCTCCGGACGTTTCTCTGGAAACACCATATATTTT.

A few counts support this clonotype. The V gene is TRBV7-2, the J gene TRBJ2-3; 10 bases fit TRBD2. V was clipped by 5 bases and J by 1 base; unmatched bases: 15. In germline, CDR1 is SGHTA, CDR2 FQGNSA. The CDR3 contains 19 residues. This CDR3 reads CASSPQYPPLAGGTDTQYF. The CDR3 bases are TGTGCCAGCAGCCCCCAGTACCCACCCCTAGCGGGGGGCACAGATACGCAGTATTTT. Full variable domain (missing parts from reference TRBV7-2 and TRBJ2-3): GAGVSQSPSNKVTEKGKDVELRCDPISGHTALYWYRQSLGQGLEFLIYFQGNSAPDKSGLPSDRFSAERTGGSVSTLTIQRTQQEDSAVYLCASSPQYPPLAGGTDTQYFGPGTRLTVL.

J is TRBJ2-1 and V is TRBV5-1; 7 bases align to TRBD2. CDR1 and CDR2 (germline): SGHRS, YFSETQ. The V segment lost 3 bases and the J segment 3 bases; nucleotides outside the gene matches: 6. This CDR3 region has 15 residues. The DNA for the CDR3 is TGCGCCAGCAGCTCCGCTAGCGGAGTCTACAATGAGCAGTTCTTC. Translating it yields CASSSASGVYNEQFF.

In this sample, this clonotype turned up a few times. V and J are TRBV4-1 and TRBJ1-2; D gene ambiguous. CDR3 length: 16 residues. The germline V gene encodes CDR1 MGHRA and CDR2 YSYEKL. V lost 1 base and J 4 bases, leaving 16 bases between the germline ends. CDR3 sequence (DNA): TGCGCCAGCAGCCAAGTGGGCGACTCGGCGAGCTATGGCTACACCTTC. Protein sequence: CASSQVGDSASYGYTF.

The V and J genes are TRBV6-1 and TRBJ1-1; D unresolved. V lost 10 bases to trimming and J lost 3 bases, with 9 bases between them. The CDR3 sequence is 11 residues long. Germline-derived CDR1 and CDR2 are MNHNS and SASEGT. DNA of the CDR3: TGTGCCACCAGGAGGGACACTGAAGCTTTCTTT. Protein product: CATRRDTEAFF.